This T cell receptor beta chain came from a study of blood T cell repertoires in COVID-19. CDR1 is LNHDA, CDR2 SQIVND, per germline (reference sequence). V gave up 4 bases and J gave up 5 bases, with 20 bases separating them. This CDR3 comprises 16 residues. Methods used by the authors: Reference gene primer amplification gave nucleated cell count estimates. Data came from immunoSEQ multiplex PCR; TCRdb stores just in-frame clones and leaves some out. The V and J calls and the clone size are those of that table, but D and trimming were determined from the DNA. This sample carries fewer than 25,000 clones, roughly 87% of them seen once, and the ten largest clones take roughly 19%.

The TCR originated in a human donor in a cohort sampled during active COVID-19. The sample taken for sequencing was peripheral blood. The V gene is TRBV19, the J gene TRBJ1-2; the D is unclear. The CDR3 reads CASSKTGLRLIYGYTF. The CDR3 DNA reads as TGTGCCAGTAGTAAGACCGGGTTGCGTCTCATTTATGGCTACACCTTC.